The entry below describes one TCR beta chain. Antigen specificity is unknown. These data are taken from a study of cytomegalovirus exposure and HLA in healthy donors. Study-wide points: An analysis was carried out at a later point. It showed that HLA-associated TCR beta chains were more clonally expanded than equally common non-associated chains. Reported findings show TCR beta sequences accurately forecast HLA-A and HLA-B alleles in most subjects. The authors assumed roughly uniform sequencing depth across donors for presence/absence analyses. Productive rates of about 87% or about 30% were seen for most TCR beta V segments in an earlier analysis.

Primers included in the PCR were 60 Vbeta and 13 Jbeta primers. Produced via immunoSEQ multiplex PCR; TCRdb's table is partial and in-frame only. The sample's table shows roughly 64,000 clones. V shed 4 bases and J shed 3 bases, with 12 bases lying between them. Looked up from germline, CDR1 is MGHRA and CDR2 is YSYEKL. This CDR3 is 14 amino acids long. The receptor was isolated from a woman aged 18-29 years in good health and CMV-seronegative. The V call is TRBV4-1, the J call TRBJ1-2, with TRBD1 as a possible D gene (6 bases). The material sequenced was PBMCs. CDR3 DNA: TGCGCCAGCAGCCGACTACAGGGAGACTATGGCTACACCTTC. The encoded protein is CASSRLQGDYGYTF.